Following are 14 T cell receptor beta chains from one sample sequenced in a study of shared clonotypes between healthy human individuals. Data came from immunoSEQ multiplex PCR; TCRdb stores just in-frame clones and leaves some out. The sample lists over 750,000 clones, 96% occurring once. Selected positively for CCR7 and CD45RO-negative, naive CD8 cells excluded terminally differentiated effector memory CD45RA+ cells. The sample consisted of naive CD8+ T cells sorted from blood. The source of these receptors is a man under 40 in good health.

The V gene is TRBV5-5, the J gene TRBJ1-5; no clear D. The germline V gene encodes CDR1 SGHKS and CDR2 YYEKEE (reference sequence). Trimming stripped 4 bases from V and 5 bases from J, with 7 bases between. The CDR3 contains 12 residues. CDR3 nucleotide sequence: TGTGCCAGCAGCGGGGATGATCAGCCCCAGCATTTT. The encoded protein is CASSGDDQPQHF. Together with reference TRBV5-5 and TRBJ1-5, the CDR3 gives the full variable domain: DAGVTQSPTHLIKTRGQQVTLRCSPISGHKSVSWYQQVLGQGPQFIFQYYEKEERGRGNFPDRFSARQFPNYSSELNVNALLLGDSALYLCASSGDDQPQHFGDGTRLSIL.

The CDR3 region is CASSLGHQGMNTEAFF. The CDR3 DNA follows: TGTGCCAGCAGCTTAGGCCATCAGGGCATGAACACTGAAGCTTTCTTT. J is TRBJ1-1 and V is TRBV7-6; D may be TRBD1 (5 bases). This CDR3 contains 16 residues. Per germline, CDR1 SGHVS and CDR2 FNYEAQ. The ends were cut back, 1 base at V and 0 bases at J, with 12 bases in the middle.

Concerning this clone: Other DNA sequences from this sample encode an identical CDR3 as well. The chain recombines TRBV7-9 with TRBJ1-3; D is ambiguous. The V gene lost 5 bases and the J gene lost 2 bases, with 1 base spanning the gap. Germline loops: CDR1 SEHNR, CDR2 FQNEAQ (reference sequence). CDR3 length: 11 amino acids. This chain's CDR3 is CASSAGNTIYF. In DNA form, the CDR3 reads TGTGCCAGCAGCGCTGGAAACACCATATATTTT.

The chain employs TRBV5-1 and TRBJ2-3; 7 positions agree with TRBD2. CDR1 and CDR2 from the germline V gene are SGHRS and YFSETQ. V gave up 4 bases and J gave up 2 bases; unmatched junction bases: 7. This CDR3 has 15 amino acids. The CDR3 DNA follows: TGCGCCAGCAGCGGAACTAGCGTCTACACAGATACGCAGTATTTT. Protein product: CASSGTSVYTDTQYF.

This sequence joins TRBV7-6 and TRBJ2-1; a weak D match, TRBD1 (5 bases). CDR3 length: 14 residues. The V end was cut by 1 base, the J end by 7 bases, with 11 bases between. Germline V gene sequence: CDR1 SGHVS, CDR2 FNYEAQ. The CDR3 loop reads CASSLDPNRNEQFF. The CDR3 nucleotides are TGTGCCAGCAGCTTAGATCCCAACAGGAATGAGCAGTTCTTC. Full variable domain (remainder filled in from reference TRBV7-6 and TRBJ2-1): GAGVSQSPRYKVTKRGQDVALRCDPISGHVSLYWYRQALGQGPEFLTYFNYEAQQDKSGLPNDRFSAERPEGSISTLTIQRTEQRDSAMYRCASSLDPNRNEQFFGPGTRLTVL.

The CDR3 DNA follows: TGTGCCAGTAGTAGGGGGGACTTCATTCACCAAGAGACCCAGTACTTC. It is translated as CASSRGDFIHQETQYF. The chain joins TRBV19 to TRBJ2-5; maybe TRBD2 (6 bases). Germline CDR1 and CDR2: LNHDA and SQIVND (reference sequence). CDR3 size: 16 residues. The V gene lost 4 bases and the J gene lost 0 bases, with 15 bases spanning the gap.

The chain carries TRBV28 and TRBJ2-7, with D perhaps given as TRBD1 or TRBD2 (5 bases each). The ends were cut back, 6 bases at V and 0 bases at J, with 18 bases in the middle. The germline V gene encodes CDR1 MDHEN and CDR2 SYDVKM. The CDR3 covers 16 residues. CDR3 nucleotide sequence: TGTGCCAGCAGCGTAATGTGGGACGGCAGCTCCTACGAGCAGTACTTC. Its translation is CASSVMWDGSSYEQYF. The full variable domain, in which reference TRBV28 and TRBJ2-7 provide the parts outside the CDR3, is DVKVTQSSRYLVKRTGEKVFLECVQDMDHENMFWYRQDPGLGLRLIYFSYDVKMKEKGDIPEGYSVSREKKERFSLILESASTNQTSMYLCASSVMWDGSSYEQYFGPGTRLTVT.

J is TRBJ1-1 and V is TRBV5-4, with D perhaps matching TRBD1 (6 bases). This CDR3 comprises 14 residues. CDR1 SGHNT and CDR2 YYREEE come from the germline V gene (reference sequence). Trimming removed 0 bases at V and 2 bases at J, with 8 bases between. CDR3 loop: CASSLAGENTEAFF. DNA of the CDR3: TGTGCCAGCAGCTTGGCAGGGGAAAACACTGAAGCTTTCTTT.

This clone appeared once. The chain carries TRBV9 and TRBJ2-6; D is unresolved. Germline CDR1 SGDLS, CDR2 YYNGEE. This CDR3 has 14 residues. V lost 3 bases and J 0 bases, leaving 4 bases between the germline ends. The CDR3 DNA reads TGTGCCAGCAGCGAGTCCTCTGGGGCCAACGTCCTGACTTTC. It specifies CASSESSGANVLTF.

The count of this clone is one. J is TRBJ2-1 and V is TRBV29-1; D not certain. Germline assignment: CDR1 SQVTM and CDR2 ANQGSEA. This CDR3 contains 10 residues. Trimming pared 6 bases from V and 9 bases from J, leaving 9 bases between. The CDR3 sequence is CSVLVLEQFF. Here the CDR3 DNA reads TGCAGCGTGCTAGTGCTTGAGCAGTTCTTC.

This clone turned up a few times. The V and J genes are TRBV7-8 and TRBJ2-5; 9 bases agree with TRBD1. Germline loops: CDR1 SGHVS, CDR2 FQNEAQ. The CDR3 loop spans 16 amino acids. J was trimmed by 5 bases and V by 0 bases; bases with no gene match: 7. The CDR3 reads CASSLATGGAGETQYF. CDR3 nucleotides: TGTGCCAGCAGCTTAGCAACAGGGGGCGCGGGGGAGACCCAGTACTTC. The variable domain in full, completed from reference TRBV7-8 and TRBJ2-5, reads GAGVSQSPRYKVAKRGQDVALRCDPISGHVSLFWYQQALGQGPEFLTYFQNEAQLDKSGLPSDRFFAERPEGSVSTLKIQRTQQEDSAVYLCASSLATGGAGETQYFGPGTRLLVL.

This chain uses TRBV19 with TRBJ2-7, with TRBD2 matching 10 bases. J was trimmed by 4 bases and V by 3 bases; bases with no gene match: 9. This CDR3 contains 16 residues. The germline V gene encodes CDR1 LNHDA and CDR2 SQIVND (reference sequence). In nucleotides, the CDR3 is TGTGCCAGTAGTATCTTTCTAGCGGGAGCTGGATACGAGCAGTACTTC. This translates into CASSIFLAGAGYEQYF.

J is TRBJ2-7 and V is TRBV7-9; D gene unclear. V gave up 5 bases and J gave up 1 base, with 6 bases separating them. Germline CDR1 and CDR2: SEHNR and FQNEAQ (reference sequence). This CDR3 spans 12 amino acids. The CDR3 loop is CASSGLSYEQYF. CDR3 in DNA: TGTGCCAGCAGCGGTTTATCCTACGAGCAGTACTTC. Using reference TRBV7-9 and TRBJ2-7 for the parts outside the CDR3, the full variable domain is DTGVSQNPRHKITKRGQNVTFRCDPISEHNRLYWYRQTLGQGPEFLTYFQNEAQLEKSRLLSDRFSAERPKGSFSTLEIQRTEQGDSAMYLCASSGLSYEQYFGPGTRLTVT.

V usage is TRBV4-1 and J usage is TRBJ2-7, with 7 bases aligning to TRBD1. Germline trimming cut 1 base from V and 3 bases from J; bases unmatched to any gene: 6. This CDR3 has 15 residues. The germline CDR1 and CDR2 sequences are MGHRA and YSYEKL. The CDR3 reads CASSQVTGAIYEQYF. The CDR3 region has the DNA TGCGCCAGCAGCCAAGTTACAGGGGCTATCTACGAGCAGTACTTC.